Sequencing of this T cell receptor beta chain was carried out in a study of blood T cell repertoires in COVID-19. Study in general: Samples representing acute and convalescent COVID-19 were sourced from the United States, Italy and Spain. T cells, B-cell-depleted T cells, or PBMCs supplied cDNA or gDNA.

Study processing details: Estimates of nucleated cell counts were drawn from the amplification of reference gene primers. Produced via immunoSEQ multiplex PCR; TCRdb's table is partial and in-frame only. The D gene and trimming were derived from the DNA, and the V and J assignments and clone size from that table. The data contain roughly 69,000 clones, approximately 80% of them singletons. Germline V CDR1 and CDR2: SGHDT, YYEEEE. Germline trimming cut 4 bases from V and 2 bases from J; bases unmatched to any gene: 7. The CDR3 consists of 16 residues. This clone appeared a few times. Sequenced: peripheral blood. The TCR originated in a woman aged 45-65 years with acute or convalescent COVID-19. The chain combines TRBV5-6 with TRBJ2-5, with 11 bases matching TRBD2. The CDR3 here is CASSHTSGGLQETQYF. The CDR3 region has the DNA TGTGCCAGCAGCCATACTAGCGGGGGCCTTCAAGAGACCCAGTACTTC.